The 3 T cell receptor beta chains listed next were all sequenced from one sample in a study of glioma-infiltrating T cells after dendritic cell vaccination. Libraries were prepared by immunoSEQ multiplex PCR; TCRdb keeps only in-frame clonotypes and omits some of them. The table has 75,000 to 100,000 clones, 75% to 85% seen once. The starting material was blood, obtained before dendritic cell vaccination. Every receptor here comes from a human donor with glioblastoma.

V is TRBV28 and J is TRBJ1-5; TRBD1 matches at 8 bases. This CDR3 has 15 residues. The germline V gene encodes CDR1 MDHEN and CDR2 SYDVKM. V dropped 2 bases and J dropped 6; count of bases not matched to a gene: 6. The CDR3 loop is CASSLRGQGPQPQHF. The CDR3 DNA follows: TGTGCCAGCAGTTTAAGAGGACAGGGACCTCAGCCCCAGCATTTT.

V gene TRBV2 combines with J gene TRBJ2-3; 7 nucleotides line up with TRBD1. Germline CDR1 is SNHLY and CDR2 is FYNNEI. This CDR3 contains 13 residues. The ends lost 7 bases at V and 4 bases at J; junction bases unmatched: 5. Here the CDR3 reads CASKAGGADTQYF. DNA of the CDR3: TGTGCCAGCAAAGCAGGGGGAGCAGATACGCAGTATTTT. Full variable domain (missing parts from reference TRBV2 and TRBJ2-3): EPEVTQTPSHQVTQMGQEVILRCVPISNHLYFYWYRQILGQKVEFLVSFYNNEISEKSEIFDDQFSVERPDGSNFTLKIRSTKLEDSAMYFCASKAGGADTQYFGPGTRLTVL.

The genes are TRBV29-1 and TRBJ2-7, with 7 positions matching TRBD1. The CDR3 spans 12 residues. Per germline, CDR1 SQVTM and CDR2 ANQGSEA. The V gene end was trimmed by 2 bases and the J gene end by 3 bases; junction bases not matched to a gene: 1. The CDR3 bases are TGCAGCGTTGAAACAGGGGTCTACGAGCAGTACTTC. As protein: CSVETGVYEQYF.